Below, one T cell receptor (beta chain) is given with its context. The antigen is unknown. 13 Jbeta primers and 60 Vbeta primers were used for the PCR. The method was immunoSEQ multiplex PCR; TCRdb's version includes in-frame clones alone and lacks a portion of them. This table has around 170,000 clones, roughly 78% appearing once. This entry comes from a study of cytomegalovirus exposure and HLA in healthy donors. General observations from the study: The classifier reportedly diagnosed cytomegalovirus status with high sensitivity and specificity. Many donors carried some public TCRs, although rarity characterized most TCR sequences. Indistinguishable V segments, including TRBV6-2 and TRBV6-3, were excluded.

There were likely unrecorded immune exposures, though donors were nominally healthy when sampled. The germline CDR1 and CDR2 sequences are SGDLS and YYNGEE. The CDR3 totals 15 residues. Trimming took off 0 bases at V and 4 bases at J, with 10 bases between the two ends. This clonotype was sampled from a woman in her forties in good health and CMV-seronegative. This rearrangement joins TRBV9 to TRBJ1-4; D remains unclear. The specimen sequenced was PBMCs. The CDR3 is CASSVDPRGNEKLFF. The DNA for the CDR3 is TGTGCCAGCAGCGTAGACCCTCGCGGTAATGAAAAACTGTTTTTT.